This T cell receptor beta chain was found in a study of blood T cells in healthy people across ages (dated by TCRdb to between 2014 and 2017). Regarding the study in general: In model experiments, template switching captured about one uniquely barcoded TCR beta cDNA molecule for every two T cells. Using deep sequencing normalized with unique cDNA molecular identifiers, the study measured how TCR beta repertoire diversity changes with age. Donors were grouped into four age groups: young (average approximately 15 years), middle-aged (39), aged (over 55) and long-lived (over 80). To avoid experimental bias, donors of different ages were distributed randomly across sequencing lanes. The study analyzed two additional independent replicas of 1 million unique cDNA reads from the same blood draw for two donors, one aged 18 to 29 and one aged 80 or older.

Results and caveats for the whole study, not just this receptor: The percentage of naive T cells measured by flow cytometry correlated strongly with observed TCR beta diversity. Because donor CMV infection status was unknown, age-related changes in expanded clonotypes were potentially confounded. Compared with the aged group, the long-lived group had more naive CD4+ T cells, fewer expanded clones and increased TCR diversity, suggesting age selection. Observed TCR beta diversity per million T cells fell roughly linearly with age, and a significant reduction was already apparent by age around 40. Bulk unsorted PBMC profiling prevented conclusive comparison of naive and antigen-experienced compartments. Estimates of total diversity based on one million sequenced T cells were considered lower bounds and underestimates.

Libraries were prepared through 5' RACE. TCRdb shows the sequencer as Illumina HiSeq 2500. A second PCR of roughly 7 to 11 cycles was performed with a sample-barcoded 5' primer and a J-beta primer mix. Each TCR beta cDNA molecule received a unique molecular identifier from a template-switch 5' adaptor carrying 12 random nucleotides. At least 2.5 million CDR3-containing paired-end reads were obtained from each sample. All of the RNA was converted into first-strand cDNA using the Mint cDNA synthesis kit, with a TRBC-specific oligonucleotide serving as the primer. All cDNA was treated with uracil-DNA glycosylase and then went through a first 18-cycle PCR with the universal primers M1SS and BC2_uni_R. Per the original workflow: For normalization, 1 million high-quality reads were randomly selected from each sample, with every read carrying a distinct molecular identifier. Reads sharing molecular identifiers were discarded rather than binned into consensus sequences. MiTCR, set to a Q25 quality threshold and the strictest error-elimination algorithm, was used for CDR3 identification, clonotype clustering and error correction. A nonparametric unseen species model with Euler transformation was used to estimate lower-bound total TCR beta diversity. TCRdb applied fastp at Q25 and MiXCR to the public reads, then kept only in-frame beta chains. Identical CDR3 proteins give one entry, which carries the most common genes and DNA. Here the V and J calls rest on TCRdb's processing, not on the authors' analysis. This sample lists just under 750,000 distinct CDR3 sequences; over 20% were detected once. The ten biggest clones cover 22% of the sample.

The donors were roughly 40 Caucasian individuals from Russia, aged about 6 to 95 years, who were systemically healthy. Each donor gave 8 to 10 milliliters of peripheral blood, collected into EDTA-treated Vacutainer tubes. PBMCs were isolated by Ficoll-Paque density-gradient centrifugation, with at least 6 million obtained per sample. Total RNA, at least 6 micrograms per sample, was extracted from PBMCs with Trizol reagent. For every donor, an aliquot of PBMCs went through flow cytometry to measure the percentages of naive CD45RAhigh/CD27high T cells. As to this clonotype: The antigen this receptor binds is unknown. It may be a read error: a sequence one base away is much more abundant.

V has 1 base trimmed and J has 0 bases trimmed; junction bases matching no gene number 0. The germline V gene specifies SGHVS as CDR1 and FNYEAQ as CDR2. The cysteine opens and the phenylalanine closes a CDR3 of 15 amino acids. This entry keeps only the CDR3 DNA: 45 bases, framed from base 1. The rearrangement joined TRBV7-6 to TRBJ1-3; 7 bases in between match TRBD1. The sequenced sample consisted of blood. The receptor was derived from a man aged 65 to 79 in good health. The DNA reads TGTGCCAGCAGCTTAGACAGGGGCTCTGGAAACACCATATATTTT. Its product reads: CASSLDRGSGNTIYF. With the rest looked up from the reference TRBV7-6 and TRBJ1-3 genes rather than sequenced, the full variable domain is GAGVSQSPRYKVTKRGQDVALRCDPISGHVSLYWYRQALGQGPEFLTYFNYEAQQDKSGLPNDRFSAERPEGSISTLTIQRTEQRDSAMYRCASSLDRGSGNTIYFGEGSWLTVV.